These 29 T cell receptor beta chains were sequenced from one sample in a study of T cell changes during pregnancy in multiple sclerosis (dated 2019 in TCRdb). The library was prepared using the immunoSEQ multiplex PCR assay. This is the immuneACCESS table as TCRdb keeps it, with only in-frame sequences that have V and J called. A part of the clones is gone; compared with another copy, unresolved V genes explain less than half, and the rest is unexplained. The sample contains around 43,000 clones, approximately 89% of them found a single time. The ten largest clonotypes hold approximately 1.2% of the sample. The sample in question was CD4+ T cells from peripheral blood mononuclear cells, obtained in the first trimester of pregnancy. All receptors derive from a female donor with multiple sclerosis, enrolled in a pregnancy study.

This clone was seen once. The genes are TRBV28 and TRBJ1-5; D may be TRBD1 (5 bases). Looked up from germline, CDR1 is MDHEN and CDR2 is SYDVKM. This CDR3 is 16 amino acids long. V dropped 4 bases and J dropped 5 bases, with 18 bases sitting between them. CDR3 bases: TGTGCCAGCAGTTCACCCCTCCCGGGGGGGGATCAGCCCCAGCATTTT. It encodes CASSSPLPGGDQPQHF.

This chain joins TRBV18 and TRBJ2-3; weak D call: TRBD2 (5 bases). Germline V CDR1 and CDR2: KGHSH, LQKENI. The CDR3 consists of 15 residues. The V gene lost 0 bases and the J gene lost 2 bases, with 9 bases spanning the gap. The CDR3 DNA reads as TGTGCCAGCTCACCACCTTCGGACTCCACAGATACGCAGTATTTT. The encoded protein is CASSPPSDSTDTQYF.

This clone was seen just once. The genes are TRBV10-3 and TRBJ1-6; 10 nucleotides agree with TRBD1. V lost 10 bases to trimming and J lost 4 bases; unmatched junction nucleotides: 7. The germline CDR1 and CDR2 sequences are ENHRY and SYGVKD. This CDR3 is 15 amino acids long. The CDR3 protein is CATDRGGYYNSPLHF. CDR3 nucleotide sequence: TGTGCCACGGACAGGGGGGGCTATTATAATTCACCCCTCCACTTT.

The V and J genes are TRBV10-1 and TRBJ1-1, with TRBD1 as a possible D gene (5 bases). The CDR3 covers 14 residues. Per the germline V gene, CDR1 is WNHNN and CDR2 is SYGVQD (reference sequence). V lost 0 bases to trimming and J lost 3 bases, with 8 bases between them. Here the CDR3 reads CASSESQGYTEAFF. The CDR3 region has the DNA TGCGCCAGCAGTGAGTCCCAGGGTTACACTGAAGCTTTCTTT.

This clone showed up just a few times. The V and J genes are TRBV5-6 and TRBJ1-1; D is ambiguous. Per germline, CDR1 SGHDT and CDR2 YYEEEE. V lost 4 bases to trimming and J lost 2 bases, with 9 bases between them. This CDR3 spans 13 amino acids. The CDR3 DNA follows: TGTGCCAGCAGCGGCTGGAGTAACACTGAAGCTTTCTTT. Translated, it gives CASSGWSNTEAFF.

The CDR3 sequence is CASSSTGVDTGELFF. Here the CDR3 DNA reads TGTGCCAGCAGCTCCACAGGGGTGGACACCGGGGAGCTGTTTTTT. V and J are TRBV7-2 and TRBJ2-2, with 7 nucleotides matching TRBD1. This CDR3 comprises 15 residues. With V trimmed by 4 bases and J by 3 bases, 5 bases remained unmatched. CDR1 SGHTA and CDR2 FQGNSA come from the germline V gene.

The chain uses TRBV28 and TRBJ2-2; D uncertain. Trimming shortened V by 1 base and J by 6 bases, and 3 bases separated the two germline ends. This CDR3 is 12 amino acids long. Germline-derived CDR1 and CDR2 are MDHEN and SYDVKM. The CDR3 bases are TGTGCCAGCAGTTTATTCGCCGGGGAGCTGTTTTTT. Protein product: CASSLFAGELFF.

This clone was counted only a few times. V usage is TRBV18 and J usage is TRBJ1-1, with D unresolved. The CDR3 loop spans 14 amino acids. From germline, CDR1 is KGHSH and CDR2 LQKENI. V gave up 1 base and J gave up 1 base, with 7 bases separating them. CDR3 coding DNA: TGTGCCAGCTCACCACGAGGAACGAACACTGAAGCTTTCTTT. Residues: CASSPRGTNTEAFF.

This rearrangement joins TRBV7-8 to TRBJ2-1; 7 bases agree with TRBD2. J was trimmed by 9 bases and V by 2 bases; bases with no gene match: 10. CDR3 size: 15 residues. Germline V gene lookup returns CDR1 SGHVS and CDR2 FQNEAQ. CDR3 sequence: CASSLRLAEKSEQFF. The CDR3 DNA reads TGTGCCAGCAGCTTACGGCTAGCGGAGAAGAGTGAGCAGTTCTTC.

This chain connects TRBV5-1 to TRBJ1-1; 8 bases align to TRBD1. Germline V CDR1 and CDR2: SGHRS, YFSETQ. The CDR3 length is 16 residues. The junction had 14 bases not matched to a gene; V was cut back by 4 bases and J by 6 bases. CDR3 nucleotide sequence: TGCGCCAGCAGCCTGCTCCAGGGGGCTATGCCATCTGAAGCTTTCTTT. Its protein is CASSLLQGAMPSEAFF.

The rearrangement joins TRBV27 to TRBJ1-2; 7 bases match TRBD1. The CDR3 sequence is 19 residues long. CDR1 MNHEY and CDR2 SMNVEV come from the germline V gene (reference sequence). With 3 bases clipped from V and 2 bases from J, the junction kept 18 bases outside the gene matches. The CDR3 spells CASSFQTFGRQGLNYGYTF. The CDR3 DNA reads TGTGCCAGCAGTTTCCAGACTTTCGGTCGACAGGGATTAAACTATGGCTACACCTTC.

The V gene is TRBV11-2, the J gene TRBJ2-1; unclear D gene. This CDR3 spans 13 amino acids. Germline V gene data show CDR1 as SGHAT and CDR2 as FQNNGV. V lost 5 bases and J lost 7, with 12 bases in between. The CDR3 region has the DNA TGTGCCAGCAGCCCCGAGAGGTGGAATGAGCAGTTCTTC. Amino acids: CASSPERWNEQFF.

This CDR3 reads CASSQLPGLSSGNTIYF. CDR3 nucleotides: TGTGCCAGCAGCCAGCTGCCAGGGCTTAGCTCTGGAAACACCATATATTTT. The genes are TRBV7-9 and TRBJ1-3, with a possible D match to TRBD1 (5 bases). V was shortened by 5 bases and J by 0 bases, with 17 bases between the two germline ends. Germline lookup yields CDR1 SEHNR and CDR2 FQNEAQ (reference sequence). The length of the CDR3 is 17 residues.

The rearrangement uses TRBV5-5 and TRBJ1-2; 7 bases fit TRBD1. The CDR3 loop spans 13 amino acids. Losses at the gene ends were 3 bases for V and 3 bases for J; bases not matched to a gene: 2. Germline CDR1 is SGHKS and CDR2 is YYEKEE (reference sequence). Here the CDR3 DNA reads TGTGCCAGCAGCTCCACAGGGGACTATGGCTACACCTTC. This translates into CASSSTGDYGYTF.

The J gene is TRBJ2-7, the V gene TRBV27, with 12 bases lining up with TRBD2. The germline gives CDR1 MNHEY, CDR2 SMNVEV (reference sequence). V was clipped by 6 bases and J by 4 bases; unmatched bases: 7. This CDR3 comprises 15 residues. The CDR3: CASRSRLAGEYEQYF. CDR3 DNA sequence: TGTGCCAGCAGGAGCCGACTAGCGGGAGAGTACGAGCAGTACTTC.

V is TRBV27 and J is TRBJ2-1, with TRBD1 matching over 10 bases. This CDR3 is 13 amino acids long. Germline CDR1 is MNHEY and CDR2 is SMNVEV (reference sequence). The junction had 5 bases not matched to a gene; V was cut back by 6 bases and J by 9 bases. The CDR3 protein is CASRTGTGAEQFF. As DNA, the CDR3 is TGTGCCAGCAGGACTGGGACAGGGGCTGAGCAGTTCTTC.

This clone turned up a few times. The chain carries TRBV4-1 and TRBJ1-4; D perhaps matches TRBD1 (6 bases). This CDR3 region has 15 residues. The ends were cut back, 1 base at V and 6 bases at J, with 12 bases in the middle. Per the germline V gene, CDR1 is MGHRA and CDR2 is YSYEKL. Written as DNA, the CDR3 is TGCGCCAGCAGCCAAGGTAGAGCAGGGGATGAAAAACTGTTTTTT. It translates to CASSQGRAGDEKLFF.

This chain joins TRBV5-4 and TRBJ2-7; D remains unclear. From germline, CDR1 is SGHNT and CDR2 YYREEE (reference sequence). The CDR3 is made up of 13 amino acids. Between the trimmed V and J ends, which lost 9 bases and 0 bases, there was a span of 13 bases. The CDR3 loop reads CATSRESSYEQYF. The CDR3, as DNA: TGTGCCACCTCCCGAGAGAGCTCCTACGAGCAGTACTTC.

This chain connects TRBV5-6 to TRBJ1-5, with D possibly TRBD1 on 6 matching bases. Germline CDR1 and CDR2: SGHDT and YYEEEE. The V gene lost 4 bases and the J gene lost 3 bases, with 14 bases spanning the gap. This CDR3 has 15 amino acids. The CDR3 reads CASSVGTFDNQPQHF. As DNA, the CDR3 is TGTGCCAGCAGCGTGGGGACATTTGACAATCAGCCCCAGCATTTT.

Only one count was recorded for this clone. The rearrangement uses TRBV5-1 and TRBJ2-7; 13 bases are shared with TRBD2. Germline CDR1 reads SGHRS; CDR2 reads YFSETQ. There are 16 residues in the CDR3. With V trimmed by 4 bases and J by 3 bases, 7 bases remained unmatched. This CDR3 reads CASSGRTSGSSYEQYF. CDR3 nucleotides: TGCGCCAGCAGCGGGCGGACTAGCGGGAGTAGCTACGAGCAGTACTTC.

V gene TRBV28 combines with J gene TRBJ2-3; TRBD1 agrees at 12 bases. The CDR3 spans 18 residues. CDR1 and CDR2 from the germline V gene are MDHEN and SYDVKM. V was clipped by 2 bases and J by 4 bases; unmatched bases: 10. The CDR3 region is CASSLGTGGDSTADTQYF. The CDR3 bases are TGTGCCAGCAGTTTAGGGACAGGGGGCGACTCCACCGCAGATACGCAGTATTTT.

This clone was counted once. The V call is TRBV2, the J call TRBJ2-7; 12 bases line up with TRBD1. This CDR3 is built from 17 residues. Germline loops: CDR1 SNHLY, CDR2 FYNNEI. J lost 5 bases, V lost 7 bases, and 15 bases had no gene match. Here the CDR3 reads CASKNRGTGGRRNEQYF. The CDR3 DNA is TGTGCCAGCAAGAATAGGGGGACAGGGGGCAGGAGAAACGAGCAGTACTTC. The full variable domain, with the rest looked up from reference TRBV2 and TRBJ2-7, is EPEVTQTPSHQVTQMGQEVILRCVPISNHLYFYWYRQILGQKVEFLVSFYNNEISEKSEIFDDQFSVERPDGSNFTLKIRSTKLEDSAMYFCASKNRGTGGRRNEQYFGPGTRLTVT.

The chain couples TRBV19 to TRBJ1-5, with a weak D call TRBD1 (6 bases). Germline V gene sequence: CDR1 LNHDA, CDR2 SQIVND (reference sequence). CDR3 length: 15 residues. Deletions cut 0 bases from V and 7 bases from J, with 13 bases between. The CDR3 region is CASSIDAGGGQPQHF. The CDR3 DNA sequence: TGTGCCAGTAGTATAGATGCGGGGGGCGGACAGCCCCAGCATTTT.

The chain recombines TRBV5-6 with TRBJ2-7, with 8 bases identical to TRBD1. There are 15 residues in the CDR3. Germline values: CDR1 SGHDT, CDR2 YYEEEE. Trimming removed 1 base from V and 1 base from J; junction bases left unmatched: 4. As DNA, the CDR3 is TGTGCCAGCAGCTTGTCGGGACAGGCATCCTACGAGCAGTACTTC. Encoded protein: CASSLSGQASYEQYF.

The chain combines TRBV19 with TRBJ2-1; 11 nucleotides agree with TRBD2. J lost 5 bases, V lost 0 bases, and 6 bases had no gene match. CDR1 and CDR2 from the germline V gene are LNHDA and SQIVND (reference sequence). The CDR3 length is 17 residues. CDR3: CASSIDLSGRADNEQFF. DNA of the CDR3: TGTGCCAGTAGTATAGACCTTAGCGGGAGGGCCGACAATGAGCAGTTCTTC. The complete variable domain, with remaining parts taken from reference TRBV19 and TRBJ2-1, reads DGGITQSPKYLFRKEGQNVTLSCEQNLNHDAMYWYRQDPGQGLRLIYYSQIVNDFQKGDIAEGYSVSREKKESFPLTVTSAQKNPTAFYLCASSIDLSGRADNEQFFGPGTRLTVL.

V is TRBV5-4 and J is TRBJ1-2; no clear D. Germline V gene lookup returns CDR1 SGHNT and CDR2 YYREEE (reference sequence). Trimming shortened V by 4 bases and J by 6 bases, and 7 bases separated the two germline ends. CDR3 length: 11 residues. CDR3 bases: TGTGCCAGCAGCGTTAGAGATGGCTACACCTTC. Protein sequence: CASSVRDGYTF.

V usage is TRBV29-1 and J usage is TRBJ2-5, with D possibly matching TRBD2 (5 bases). The germline gives CDR1 SQVTM, CDR2 ANQGSEA. The germline V and J ends were trimmed by 6 bases and 6 bases, with 14 bases remaining between them. The CDR3 loop spans 12 amino acids. DNA for the CDR3: TGCAGCGTCGCCCCGGGAATCCAGACCCAGTACTTC. The encoded protein is CSVAPGIQTQYF.

V gene TRBV7-9 combines with J gene TRBJ2-1, with TRBD1 matching 11 bases. The CDR3 runs to 16 residues. V dropped 5 bases and J dropped 3; count of bases not matched to a gene: 6. The germline CDR1 and CDR2 sequences are SEHNR and FQNEAQ (reference sequence). CDR3 region: CASSPDRGLIYNEQFF. The DNA for the CDR3 is TGTGCCAGCAGCCCGGACAGGGGGCTAATCTACAATGAGCAGTTCTTC. The whole variable domain, filled in from reference TRBV7-9 and TRBJ2-1, reads DTGVSQNPRHKITKRGQNVTFRCDPISEHNRLYWYRQTLGQGPEFLTYFQNEAQLEKSRLLSDRFSAERPKGSFSTLEIQRTEQGDSAMYLCASSPDRGLIYNEQFFGPGTRLTVL.

V gene TRBV7-9 combines with J gene TRBJ2-3; TRBD2 matches at 7 bases. CDR3 length: 14 amino acids. V was clipped by 1 base and J by 5 bases; unmatched bases: 3. Germline V gene sequence: CDR1 SEHNR, CDR2 FQNEAQ (reference sequence). CDR3 region: CASSLGLARDTQYF. The DNA of the CDR3 is TGTGCCAGCAGCTTAGGACTAGCAAGAGATACGCAGTATTTT.